This T cell receptor (beta chain) was captured in a study of cytomegalovirus exposure and HLA in healthy donors. Germline values: CDR1 SGDLS, CDR2 YYNGEE. This CDR3 contains 16 residues. V was clipped by 4 bases and J by 2 bases; unmatched bases: 7. On this clone itself: The target antigen is unknown.

Among the donors, all were healthy bone marrow donors. Notes on the study in general: Most TCR sequences were rare, but some public TCRs occurred in many donors. Prediction of most subjects' HLA-A and HLA-B alleles by TCR beta sequences was reportedly accurate. Researchers catalogued 150 or so TCR beta chains as cytomegalovirus-associated.

A multiplex PCR was run with 60 Vbeta primers and 13 Jbeta primers. Produced via immunoSEQ multiplex PCR; TCRdb's table is partial and in-frame only. The repertoire consists of roughly 130,000 clones, with roughly four fifths occurring once and the leading ten covering roughly 6%. The sequencing input was PBMCs. The receptor comes from a woman aged 45-65 years in good health and CMV-seropositive. The J gene is TRBJ1-2, the V gene TRBV9, with 11 positions matching TRBD1. The CDR3 reads CASSPFGQGANYGYTF. In DNA, the CDR3 is TGTGCCAGCAGCCCCTTCGGACAGGGGGCGAACTATGGCTACACCTTC. The full variable domain, rest sourced from reference TRBV9 and TRBJ1-2, is DSGVTQTPKHLITATGQRVTLRCSPRSGDLSVYWYQQSLDQGLQFLIQYYNGEERAKGNILERFSAQQFPDLHSELNLSSLELGDSALYFCASSPFGQGANYGYTFGSGTRLTVV.